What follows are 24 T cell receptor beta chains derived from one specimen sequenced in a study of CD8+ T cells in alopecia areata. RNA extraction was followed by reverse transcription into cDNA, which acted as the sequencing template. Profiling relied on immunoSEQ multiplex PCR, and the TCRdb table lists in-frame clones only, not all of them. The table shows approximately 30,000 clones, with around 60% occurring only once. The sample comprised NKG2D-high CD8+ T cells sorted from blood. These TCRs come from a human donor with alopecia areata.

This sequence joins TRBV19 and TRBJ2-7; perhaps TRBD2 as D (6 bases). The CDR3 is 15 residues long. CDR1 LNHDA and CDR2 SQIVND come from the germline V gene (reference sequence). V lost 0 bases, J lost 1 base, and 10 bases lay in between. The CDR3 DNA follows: TGTGCCAGTAGTATAGATCTAGGACTATCCTACGAGCAGTACTTC. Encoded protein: CASSIDLGLSYEQYF. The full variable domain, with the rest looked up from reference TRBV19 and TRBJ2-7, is DGGITQSPKYLFRKEGQNVTLSCEQNLNHDAMYWYRQDPGQGLRLIYYSQIVNDFQKGDIAEGYSVSREKKESFPLTVTSAQKNPTAFYLCASSIDLGLSYEQYFGPGTRLTVT.

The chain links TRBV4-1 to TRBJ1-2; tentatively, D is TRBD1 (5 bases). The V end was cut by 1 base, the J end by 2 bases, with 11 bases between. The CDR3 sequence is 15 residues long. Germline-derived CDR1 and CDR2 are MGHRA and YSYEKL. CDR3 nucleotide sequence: TGCGCCAGCAGCCAAGGGCAAAGGGGAAACTATGGCTACACCTTC. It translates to CASSQGQRGNYGYTF.

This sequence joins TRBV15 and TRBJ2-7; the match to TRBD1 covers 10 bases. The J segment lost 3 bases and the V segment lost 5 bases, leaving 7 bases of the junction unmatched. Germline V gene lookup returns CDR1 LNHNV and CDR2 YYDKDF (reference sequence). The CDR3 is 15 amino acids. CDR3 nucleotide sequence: TGTGCCACCAGCGGGGGGGACAGGGGTCTCTACGAGCAGTACTTC. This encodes CATSGGDRGLYEQYF.

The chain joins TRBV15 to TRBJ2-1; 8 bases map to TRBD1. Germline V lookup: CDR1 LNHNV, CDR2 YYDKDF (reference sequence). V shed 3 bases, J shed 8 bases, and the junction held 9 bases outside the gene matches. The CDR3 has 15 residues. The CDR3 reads CATSREDREYDEQFF. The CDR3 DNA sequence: TGTGCCACCAGCAGGGAGGACAGGGAGTACGATGAGCAGTTCTTC.

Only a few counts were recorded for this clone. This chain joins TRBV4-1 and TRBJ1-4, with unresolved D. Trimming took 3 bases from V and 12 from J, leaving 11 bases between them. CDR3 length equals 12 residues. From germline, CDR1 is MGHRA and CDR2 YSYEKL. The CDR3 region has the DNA TGCGCCAGCAGCCATTTAAGGGAAGAACTGTTTTTT. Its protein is CASSHLREELFF.

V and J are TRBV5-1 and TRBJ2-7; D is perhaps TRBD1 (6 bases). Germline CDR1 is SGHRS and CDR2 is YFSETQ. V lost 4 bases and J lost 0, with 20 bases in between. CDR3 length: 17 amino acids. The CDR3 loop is CASSANIQGKSSYEQYF. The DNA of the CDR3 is TGCGCCAGCAGCGCGAATATACAGGGTAAGAGCTCCTACGAGCAGTACTTC.

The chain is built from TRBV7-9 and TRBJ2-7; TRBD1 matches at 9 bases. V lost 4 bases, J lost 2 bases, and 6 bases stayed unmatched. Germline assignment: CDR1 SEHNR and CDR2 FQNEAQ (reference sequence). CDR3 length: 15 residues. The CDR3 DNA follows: TGTGCCAGCAGCTCATCGGGACAGGGCCCCTACGAGCAGTACTTC. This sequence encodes CASSSSGQGPYEQYF.

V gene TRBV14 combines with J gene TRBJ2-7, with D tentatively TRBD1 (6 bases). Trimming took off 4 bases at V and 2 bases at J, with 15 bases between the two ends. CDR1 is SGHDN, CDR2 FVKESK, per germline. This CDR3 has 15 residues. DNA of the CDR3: TGTGCCAGCAGCCCTTTTTGGGGGCCCACCTACGAGCAGTACTTC. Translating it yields CASSPFWGPTYEQYF.

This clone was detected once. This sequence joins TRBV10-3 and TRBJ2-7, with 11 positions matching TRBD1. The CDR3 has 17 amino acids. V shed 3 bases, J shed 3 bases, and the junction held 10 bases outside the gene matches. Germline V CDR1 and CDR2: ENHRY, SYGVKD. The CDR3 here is CAISELSTGTGGYEQYF. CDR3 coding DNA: TGTGCCATCAGTGAACTCTCTACCGGGACAGGGGGCTACGAGCAGTACTTC.

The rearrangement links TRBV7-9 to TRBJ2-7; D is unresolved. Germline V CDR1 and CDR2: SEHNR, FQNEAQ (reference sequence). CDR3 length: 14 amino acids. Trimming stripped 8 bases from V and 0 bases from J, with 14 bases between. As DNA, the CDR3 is TGTGCCAGCCGGTCGAGCGCAGGCTCCTACGAGCAGTACTTC. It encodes CASRSSAGSYEQYF.

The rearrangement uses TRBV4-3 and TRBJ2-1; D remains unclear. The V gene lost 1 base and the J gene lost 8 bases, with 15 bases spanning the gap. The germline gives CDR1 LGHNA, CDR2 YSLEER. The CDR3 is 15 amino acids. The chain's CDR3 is CASSQAQVAGDEQFF. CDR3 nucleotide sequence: TGCGCCAGCAGCCAAGCTCAGGTAGCCGGCGATGAGCAGTTCTTC.

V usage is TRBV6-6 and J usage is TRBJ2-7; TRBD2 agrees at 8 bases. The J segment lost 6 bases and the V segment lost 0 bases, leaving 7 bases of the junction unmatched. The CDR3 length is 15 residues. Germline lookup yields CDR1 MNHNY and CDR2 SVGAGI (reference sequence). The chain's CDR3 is CASSYSRAAGGEQYF. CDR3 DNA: TGTGCCAGCAGTTACTCGAGGGCCGCGGGAGGCGAGCAGTACTTC.

CDR3 protein: CASSLESSNEQFF. The CDR3 DNA reads TGCGCCAGCAGCTTAGAATCCAGCAATGAGCAGTTCTTC. The chain carries TRBV5-1 and TRBJ2-1; no firm D call. CDR1 and CDR2 (germline): SGHRS, YFSETQ. Trimming stripped 2 bases from V and 6 bases from J, with 9 bases between. CDR3 size: 13 residues.

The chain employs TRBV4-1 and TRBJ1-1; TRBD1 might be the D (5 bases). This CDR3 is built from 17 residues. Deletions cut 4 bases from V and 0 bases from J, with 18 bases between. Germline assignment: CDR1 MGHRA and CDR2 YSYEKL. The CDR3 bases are TGCGCCAGCAGCCTCGGACACGGGGTAATCCTGAACACTGAAGCTTTCTTT. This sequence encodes CASSLGHGVILNTEAFF.

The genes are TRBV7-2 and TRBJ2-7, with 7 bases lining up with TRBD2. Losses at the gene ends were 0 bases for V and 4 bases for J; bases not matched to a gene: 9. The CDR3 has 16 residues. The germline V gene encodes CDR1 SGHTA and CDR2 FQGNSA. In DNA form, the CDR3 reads TGTGCCAGCAGCTTAGCATATGGACTAGATAATTACGAGCAGTACTTC. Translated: CASSLAYGLDNYEQYF.

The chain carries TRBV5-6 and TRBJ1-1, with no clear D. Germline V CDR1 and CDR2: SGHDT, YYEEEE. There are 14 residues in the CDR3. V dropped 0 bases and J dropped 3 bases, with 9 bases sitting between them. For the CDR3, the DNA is TGTGCCAGCAGCTTGGGGGTGGTCGACACTGAAGCTTTCTTT. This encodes CASSLGVVDTEAFF.

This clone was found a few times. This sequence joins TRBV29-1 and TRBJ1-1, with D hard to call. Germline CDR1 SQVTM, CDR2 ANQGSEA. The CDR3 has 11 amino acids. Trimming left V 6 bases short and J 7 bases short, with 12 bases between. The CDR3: CSVPVVSEAFF. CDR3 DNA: TGCAGCGTCCCAGTGGTTAGTGAAGCTTTCTTT.

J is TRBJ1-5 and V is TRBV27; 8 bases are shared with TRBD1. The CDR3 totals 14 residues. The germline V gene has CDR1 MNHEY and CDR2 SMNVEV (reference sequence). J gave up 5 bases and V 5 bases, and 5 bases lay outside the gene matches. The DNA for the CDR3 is TGTGCCAGCAGTAACAGGGGGGCGTATCAGCCCCAGCATTTT. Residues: CASSNRGAYQPQHF.

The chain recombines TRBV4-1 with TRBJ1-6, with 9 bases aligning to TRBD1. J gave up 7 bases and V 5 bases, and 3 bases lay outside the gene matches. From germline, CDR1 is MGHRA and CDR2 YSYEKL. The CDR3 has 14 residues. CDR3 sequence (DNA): TGCGCCAGCAGCGGTGGGACAGGGAATTCACCCCTCCACTTT. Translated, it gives CASSGGTGNSPLHF.

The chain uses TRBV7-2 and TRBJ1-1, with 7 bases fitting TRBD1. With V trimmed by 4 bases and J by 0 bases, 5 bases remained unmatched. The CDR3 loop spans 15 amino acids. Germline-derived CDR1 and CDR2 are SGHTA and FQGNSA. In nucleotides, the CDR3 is TGTGCCAGCAGCTGGGGACAGTACATGAACACTGAAGCTTTCTTT. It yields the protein CASSWGQYMNTEAFF. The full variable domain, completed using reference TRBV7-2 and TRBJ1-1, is GAGVSQSPSNKVTEKGKDVELRCDPISGHTALYWYRQSLGQGLEFLIYFQGNSAPDKSGLPSDRFSAERTGGSVSTLTIQRTQQEDSAVYLCASSWGQYMNTEAFFGQGTRLTVV.

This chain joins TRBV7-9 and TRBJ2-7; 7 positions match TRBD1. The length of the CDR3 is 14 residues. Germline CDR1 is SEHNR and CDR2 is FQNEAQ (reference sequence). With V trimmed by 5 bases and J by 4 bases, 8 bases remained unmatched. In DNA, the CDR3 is TGTGCCAGCAGCCCTGCCCAGGGACAGTACGAGCAGTACTTC. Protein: CASSPAQGQYEQYF. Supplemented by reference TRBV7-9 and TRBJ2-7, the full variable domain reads DTGVSQNPRHKITKRGQNVTFRCDPISEHNRLYWYRQTLGQGPEFLTYFQNEAQLEKSRLLSDRFSAERPKGSFSTLEIQRTEQGDSAMYLCASSPAQGQYEQYFGPGTRLTVT.

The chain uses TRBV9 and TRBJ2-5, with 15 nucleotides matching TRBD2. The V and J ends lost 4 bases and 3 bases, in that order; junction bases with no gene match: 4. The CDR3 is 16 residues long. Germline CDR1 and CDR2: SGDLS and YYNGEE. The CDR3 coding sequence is TGTGCCAGCAGCTTAGGGACTAGCGGGGGGAAAGAGACCCAGTACTTC. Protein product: CASSLGTSGGKETQYF.

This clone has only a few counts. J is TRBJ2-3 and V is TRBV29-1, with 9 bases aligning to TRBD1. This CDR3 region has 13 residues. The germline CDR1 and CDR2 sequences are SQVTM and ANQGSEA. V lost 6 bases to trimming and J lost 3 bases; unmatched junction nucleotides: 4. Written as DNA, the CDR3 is TGCAGCGTGGACAGGGGAACAACAGATACGCAGTATTTT. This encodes CSVDRGTTDTQYF.

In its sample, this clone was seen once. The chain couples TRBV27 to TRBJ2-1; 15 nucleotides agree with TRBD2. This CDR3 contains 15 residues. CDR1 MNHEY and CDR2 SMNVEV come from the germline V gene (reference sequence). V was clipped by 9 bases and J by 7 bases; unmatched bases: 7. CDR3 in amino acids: CASGTSGGPGNEQFF. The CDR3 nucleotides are TGTGCCAGTGGGACTAGCGGGGGGCCAGGAAATGAGCAGTTCTTC.